This T cell receptor beta chain was identified during a study of CDR3 diversity in severe acne. The CDR3 is made up of 13 amino acids. The V and J ends lost 7 bases and 1 base respectively, with 11 bases between them. Germline V gene data show CDR1 as SGHRS and CDR2 as YFSETQ. TCRdb reprocessed the PCR reads with MiXCR, giving one entry per CDR3 protein. The sample gives more than 85,000 distinct CDR3 sequences, 45% to 60% of which show up once; roughly 12% is in the top ten. Note on this clonotype: A much larger clone sits a single nucleotide away, making a read error possible.

This receptor was taken from a male donor with acne. The chain links TRBV5-1 to TRBJ1-1; D unclear. Source material: blood. The chain's CDR3 is CASFSQENTEAFF. The DNA for the CDR3 is TGCGCCAGCTTTTCCCAGGAGAACACTGAAGCTTTCTTT.